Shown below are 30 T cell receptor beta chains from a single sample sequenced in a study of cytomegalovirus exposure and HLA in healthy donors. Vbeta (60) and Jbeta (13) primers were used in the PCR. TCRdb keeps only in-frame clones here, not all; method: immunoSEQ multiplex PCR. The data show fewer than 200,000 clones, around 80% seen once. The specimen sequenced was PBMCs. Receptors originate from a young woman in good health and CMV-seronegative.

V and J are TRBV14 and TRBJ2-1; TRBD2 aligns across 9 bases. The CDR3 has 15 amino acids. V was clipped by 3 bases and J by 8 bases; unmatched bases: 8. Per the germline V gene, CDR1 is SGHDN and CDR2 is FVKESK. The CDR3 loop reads CASSQGLAGSDEQFF. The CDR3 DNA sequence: TGTGCCAGCAGCCAGGGACTAGCAGGTAGCGATGAGCAGTTCTTC.

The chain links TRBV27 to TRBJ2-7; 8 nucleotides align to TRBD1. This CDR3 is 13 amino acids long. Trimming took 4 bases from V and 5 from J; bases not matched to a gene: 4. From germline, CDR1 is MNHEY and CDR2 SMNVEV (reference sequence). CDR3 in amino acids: CASSWTGRDEQYF. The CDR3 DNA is TGTGCCAGCAGTTGGACAGGGCGTGACGAGCAGTACTTC.

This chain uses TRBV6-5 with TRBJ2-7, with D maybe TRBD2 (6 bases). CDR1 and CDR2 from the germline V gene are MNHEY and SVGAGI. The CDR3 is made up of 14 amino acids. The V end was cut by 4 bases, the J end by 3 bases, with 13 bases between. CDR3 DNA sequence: TGTGCCAGCAGTTCCCCTAGCGCCTTCTACGAGCAGTACTTC. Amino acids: CASSSPSAFYEQYF.

CDR3 sequence: CASTPTGMGSEKLFF. The CDR3 DNA reads TGTGCCAGTACCCCGACAGGGATGGGGAGTGAAAAACTGTTTTTT. The rearrangement uses TRBV19 and TRBJ1-4; 7 nucleotides align to TRBD1. Unmatched junction bases numbered 12, after V lost 7 bases and J lost 7 bases. The CDR3 consists of 15 residues. Per germline, CDR1 LNHDA and CDR2 SQIVND (reference sequence).

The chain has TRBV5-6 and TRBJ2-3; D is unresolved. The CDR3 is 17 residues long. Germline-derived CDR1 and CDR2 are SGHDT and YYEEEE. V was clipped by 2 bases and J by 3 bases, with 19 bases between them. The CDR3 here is CASSFLDFAEVTDTQYF. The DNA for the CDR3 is TGTGCCAGCAGCTTTCTCGATTTTGCTGAGGTGACAGATACGCAGTATTTT.

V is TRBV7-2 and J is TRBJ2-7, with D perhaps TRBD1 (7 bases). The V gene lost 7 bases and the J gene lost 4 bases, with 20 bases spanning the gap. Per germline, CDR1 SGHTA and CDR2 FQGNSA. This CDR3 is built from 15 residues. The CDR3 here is CASTHDREAFYEQYF. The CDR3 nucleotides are TGTGCCAGCACCCACGACAGGGAGGCCTTTTACGAGCAGTACTTC.

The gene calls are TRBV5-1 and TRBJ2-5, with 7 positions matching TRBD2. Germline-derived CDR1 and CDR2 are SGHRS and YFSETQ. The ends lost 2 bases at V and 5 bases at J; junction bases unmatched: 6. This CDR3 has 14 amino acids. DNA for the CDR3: TGCGCCAGCAGCTTTATGGCGGGAGTGGAGACCCAGTACTTC. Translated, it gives CASSFMAGVETQYF.

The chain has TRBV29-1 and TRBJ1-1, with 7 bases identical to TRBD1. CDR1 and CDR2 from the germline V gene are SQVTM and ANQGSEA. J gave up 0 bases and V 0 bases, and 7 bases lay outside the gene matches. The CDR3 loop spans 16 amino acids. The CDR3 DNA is TGCAGCGTTGAAGATTCCCCAGGGGGACTGAACACTGAAGCTTTCTTT. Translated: CSVEDSPGGLNTEAFF.

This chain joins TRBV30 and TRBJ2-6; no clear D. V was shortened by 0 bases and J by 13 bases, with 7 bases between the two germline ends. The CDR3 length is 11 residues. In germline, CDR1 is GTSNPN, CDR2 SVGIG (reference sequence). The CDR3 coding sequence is TGTGCCTGGAGTGTACTTAAAGTCCTGACTTTC. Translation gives CAWSVLKVLTF.

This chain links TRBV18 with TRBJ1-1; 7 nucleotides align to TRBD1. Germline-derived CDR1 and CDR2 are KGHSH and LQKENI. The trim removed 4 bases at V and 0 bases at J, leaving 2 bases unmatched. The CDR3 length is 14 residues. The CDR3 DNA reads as TGTGCCAGCTCACAAGGGACAGTGAACACTGAAGCTTTCTTT. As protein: CASSQGTVNTEAFF. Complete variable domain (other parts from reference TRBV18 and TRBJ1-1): NAGVMQNPRHLVRRRGQEARLRCSPMKGHSHVYWYRQLPEEGLKFMVYLQKENIIDESGMPKERFSAEFPKEGPSILRIQQVVRGDSAAYFCASSQGTVNTEAFFGQGTRLTVV.

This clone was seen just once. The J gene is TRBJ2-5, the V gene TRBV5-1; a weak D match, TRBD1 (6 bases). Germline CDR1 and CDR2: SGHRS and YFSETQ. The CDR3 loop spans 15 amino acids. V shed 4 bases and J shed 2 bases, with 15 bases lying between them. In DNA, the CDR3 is TGCGCCAGCAGCGGCCAGGGGTTGGGACAAGAGACCCAGTACTTC. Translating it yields CASSGQGLGQETQYF.

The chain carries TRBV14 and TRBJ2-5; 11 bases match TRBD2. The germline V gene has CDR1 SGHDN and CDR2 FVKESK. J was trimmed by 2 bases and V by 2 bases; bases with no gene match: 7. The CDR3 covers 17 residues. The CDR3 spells CASSQPSTSGIQETQYF. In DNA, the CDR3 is TGTGCCAGCAGCCAACCGTCGACTAGCGGGATTCAAGAGACCCAGTACTTC.

DNA of the CDR3: TGTGCCAGCAGCGCGGGGGGTGAAAAACTGTTTTTT. It codes for CASSAGGEKLFF. This rearrangement joins TRBV7-6 to TRBJ1-4; the D gene is possibly TRBD1 (5 bases). Per the germline V gene, CDR1 is SGHVS and CDR2 is FNYEAQ. This CDR3 is built from 12 residues. Trimming removed 5 bases at V and 7 bases at J, with 8 bases between.

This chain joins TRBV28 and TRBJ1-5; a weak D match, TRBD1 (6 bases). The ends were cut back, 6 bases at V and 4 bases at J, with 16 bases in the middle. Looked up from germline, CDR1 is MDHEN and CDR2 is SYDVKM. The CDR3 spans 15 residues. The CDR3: CASSIRTVGNQPQHF. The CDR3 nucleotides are TGTGCCAGCAGCATTAGGACAGTTGGAAATCAGCCCCAGCATTTT.

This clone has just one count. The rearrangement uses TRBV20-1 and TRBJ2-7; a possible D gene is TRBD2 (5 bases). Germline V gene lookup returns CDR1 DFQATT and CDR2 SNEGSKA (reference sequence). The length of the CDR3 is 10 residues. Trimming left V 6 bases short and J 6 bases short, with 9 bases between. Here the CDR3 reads CSASRGEQYF. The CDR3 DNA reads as TGCAGTGCCTCCCGGGGCGAGCAGTACTTC.

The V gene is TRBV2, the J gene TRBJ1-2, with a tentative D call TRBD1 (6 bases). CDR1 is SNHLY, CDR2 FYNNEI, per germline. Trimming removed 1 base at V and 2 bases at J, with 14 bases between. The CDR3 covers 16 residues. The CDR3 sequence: CASSEGTAPYNYGYTF. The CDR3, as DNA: TGTGCCAGCAGTGAAGGGACAGCCCCATACAACTATGGCTACACCTTC.

This CDR3 is CASSTYLGSGANVLTF. DNA for the CDR3: TGTGCCAGCAGCACCTACCTTGGCTCTGGGGCCAACGTCCTGACTTTC. The chain recombines TRBV7-2 with TRBJ2-6; D is unresolved. V lost 5 bases and J 0 bases, leaving 11 bases between the germline ends. The CDR3 sequence is 16 residues long. Germline CDR1 is SGHTA and CDR2 is FQGNSA.

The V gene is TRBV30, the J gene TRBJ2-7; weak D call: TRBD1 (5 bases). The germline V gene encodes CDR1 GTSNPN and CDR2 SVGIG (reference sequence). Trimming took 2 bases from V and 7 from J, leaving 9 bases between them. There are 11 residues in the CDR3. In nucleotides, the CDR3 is TGTGCCTGGAGTTCAGGGAATGAGCAGTACTTC. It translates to CAWSSGNEQYF.

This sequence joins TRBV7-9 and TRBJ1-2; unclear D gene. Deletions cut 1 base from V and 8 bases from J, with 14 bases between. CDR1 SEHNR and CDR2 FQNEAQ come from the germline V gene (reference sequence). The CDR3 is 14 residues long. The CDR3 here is CASSLGRALGGYTF. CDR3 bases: TGTGCCAGCAGCTTAGGCCGAGCCCTCGGGGGCTACACCTTC.

CDR3 DNA sequence: TGTGCCAGCAGCGTCGGCAGGGGGAACTATGGCTACACCTTC. This encodes CASSVGRGNYGYTF. The chain joins TRBV9 to TRBJ1-2, with TRBD1 matching over 7 bases. The CDR3 has 14 amino acids. CDR1 is SGDLS, CDR2 YYNGEE, per germline. The V segment lost 2 bases and the J segment 2 bases; nucleotides outside the gene matches: 3.

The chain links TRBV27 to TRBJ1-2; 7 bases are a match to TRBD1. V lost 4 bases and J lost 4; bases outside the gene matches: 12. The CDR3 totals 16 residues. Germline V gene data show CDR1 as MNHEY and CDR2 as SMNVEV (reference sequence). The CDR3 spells CASSSRPRGVFYGYTF. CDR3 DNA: TGTGCCAGCAGTTCGAGACCCAGGGGGGTCTTCTATGGCTACACCTTC.

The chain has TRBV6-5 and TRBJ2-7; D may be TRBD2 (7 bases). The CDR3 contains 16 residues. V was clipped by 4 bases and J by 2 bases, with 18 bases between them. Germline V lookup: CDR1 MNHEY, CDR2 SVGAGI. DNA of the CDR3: TGTGCCAGCAGTTCCCAGGGAGGGGGTTTAGCCTACGAGCAGTACTTC. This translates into CASSSQGGGLAYEQYF.

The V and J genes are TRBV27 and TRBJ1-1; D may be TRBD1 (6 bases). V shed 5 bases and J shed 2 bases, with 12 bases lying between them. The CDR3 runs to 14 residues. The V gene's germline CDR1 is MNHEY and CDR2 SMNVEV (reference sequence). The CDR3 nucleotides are TGTGCCAGCAGTCGATACAGGGATAACACTGAAGCTTTCTTT. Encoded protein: CASSRYRDNTEAFF.

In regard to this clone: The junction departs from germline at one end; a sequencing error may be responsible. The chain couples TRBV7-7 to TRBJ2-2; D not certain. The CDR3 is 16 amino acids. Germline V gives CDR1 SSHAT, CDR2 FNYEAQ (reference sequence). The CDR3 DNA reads TGTGCTAGCAGCCCCCTCAGCGCCTTGAACACCGGGGAGCTGTTTTTT. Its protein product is CASSPLSALNTGELFF. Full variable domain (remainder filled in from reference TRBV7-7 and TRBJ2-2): GAGVSQSPRYKVTKRGQDVTLRCDPISSHATLYWYQQALGQGPEFLTYFNYEAQPDKSGLPSDRFSAERPEGSISTLTIQRTEQRDSAMYRCASSPLSALNTGELFFGEGSRLTVL.

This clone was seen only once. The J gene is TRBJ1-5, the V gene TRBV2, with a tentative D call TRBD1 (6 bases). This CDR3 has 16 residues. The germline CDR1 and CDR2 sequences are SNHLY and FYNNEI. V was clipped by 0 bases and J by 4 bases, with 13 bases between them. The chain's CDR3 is CASSEAGWGPNQPQHF. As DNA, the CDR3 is TGTGCCAGCAGTGAAGCAGGATGGGGGCCTAATCAGCCCCAGCATTTT.

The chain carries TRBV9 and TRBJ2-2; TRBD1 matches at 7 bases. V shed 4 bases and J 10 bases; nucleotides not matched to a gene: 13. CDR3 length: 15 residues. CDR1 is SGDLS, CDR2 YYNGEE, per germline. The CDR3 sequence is CASSPHKGALEELFF. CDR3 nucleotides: TGTGCCAGCAGCCCCCATAAGGGGGCGTTGGAGGAGCTGTTTTTT.

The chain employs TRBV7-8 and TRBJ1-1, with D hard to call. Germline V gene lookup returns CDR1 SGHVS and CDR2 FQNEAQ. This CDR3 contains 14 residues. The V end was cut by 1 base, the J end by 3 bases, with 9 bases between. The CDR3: CASSLGEGDTEAFF. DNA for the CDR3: TGTGCCAGCAGCTTAGGCGAGGGCGACACTGAAGCTTTCTTT. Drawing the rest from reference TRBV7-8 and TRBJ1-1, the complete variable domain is GAGVSQSPRYKVAKRGQDVALRCDPISGHVSLFWYQQALGQGPEFLTYFQNEAQLDKSGLPSDRFFAERPEGSVSTLKIQRTQQEDSAVYLCASSLGEGDTEAFFGQGTRLTVV.

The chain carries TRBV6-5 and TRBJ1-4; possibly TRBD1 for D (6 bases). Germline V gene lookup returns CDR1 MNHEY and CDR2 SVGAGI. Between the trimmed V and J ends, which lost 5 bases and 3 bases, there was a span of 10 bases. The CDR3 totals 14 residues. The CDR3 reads CASSIRGANEKLFF. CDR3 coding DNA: TGTGCCAGCAGTATCAGGGGAGCTAATGAAAAACTGTTTTTT.

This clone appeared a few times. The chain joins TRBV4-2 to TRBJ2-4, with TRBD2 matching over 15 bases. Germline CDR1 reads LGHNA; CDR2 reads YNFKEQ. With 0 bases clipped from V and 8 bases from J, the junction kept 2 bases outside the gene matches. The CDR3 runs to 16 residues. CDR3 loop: CASSQDWTSGRDIQYF. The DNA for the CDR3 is TGTGCCAGCAGCCAAGATTGGACTAGCGGGAGGGACATTCAGTACTTC.

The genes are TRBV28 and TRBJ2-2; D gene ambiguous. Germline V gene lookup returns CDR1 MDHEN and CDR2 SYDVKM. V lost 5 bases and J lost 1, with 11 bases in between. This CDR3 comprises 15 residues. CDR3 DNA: TGTGCCAGCAGTGAAACGGGTATGAACACCGGGGAGCTGTTTTTT. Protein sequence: CASSETGMNTGELFF.